What follows are 8 T cell receptor beta chains derived from one specimen sequenced in a study of cytomegalovirus exposure and HLA in healthy donors. PCR amplification relied on 60 Vbeta primers (plus 13 Jbeta primers). Some clones are missing from TCRdb's copy, which holds only in-frame ones; the method was immunoSEQ multiplex PCR. The table has some 150,000 clones, around 80% seen once. The specimen sequenced was PBMCs. The receptors stem from a man younger than 40 in good health and CMV-seronegative.

The V gene is TRBV7-8, the J gene TRBJ2-3, with no clear D. This CDR3 contains 15 residues. Per germline, CDR1 SGHVS and CDR2 FQNEAQ. V was shortened by 1 base and J by 0 bases, with 8 bases between the two germline ends. CDR3 in DNA: TGTGCCAGCAGCTTAGTTGGAGAGAGCACAGATACGCAGTATTTT. It yields the protein CASSLVGESTDTQYF.

The chain joins TRBV7-3 to TRBJ2-3; 9 bases agree with TRBD2. CDR1 and CDR2 (germline): SGHTA, FQGTGA. This CDR3 is 16 amino acids long. V was clipped by 5 bases and J by 1 base; unmatched bases: 7. CDR3 protein: CASSNGAGGRTDTQYF. The CDR3 DNA reads as TGTGCCAGCAGCAACGGGGCGGGAGGGCGCACAGATACGCAGTATTTT.

This chain links TRBV5-1 with TRBJ1-4; TRBD1 aligns across 8 bases. J gave up 5 bases and V 0 bases, and 3 bases lay outside the gene matches. Germline V gene lookup returns CDR1 SGHRS and CDR2 YFSETQ. The CDR3 spans 15 residues. As DNA, the CDR3 is TGCGCCAGCAGCTTGGGTTGGGACAGGAATGAAAAACTGTTTTTT. This encodes CASSLGWDRNEKLFF.

The genes are TRBV19 and TRBJ1-1, with 9 bases identical to TRBD1. V shed 5 bases and J 10 bases; nucleotides not matched to a gene: 5. Germline lookup yields CDR1 LNHDA and CDR2 SQIVND (reference sequence). This CDR3 has 12 residues. The CDR3 spells CASSYRGRGAFF. In DNA form, the CDR3 reads TGTGCCAGTAGTTACAGGGGGCGCGGAGCTTTCTTT. Full variable domain (rest looked up from reference TRBV19 and TRBJ1-1): DGGITQSPKYLFRKEGQNVTLSCEQNLNHDAMYWYRQDPGQGLRLIYYSQIVNDFQKGDIAEGYSVSREKKESFPLTVTSAQKNPTAFYLCASSYRGRGAFFGQGTRLTVV.

V is TRBV28 and J is TRBJ2-7; TRBD1 matches 7 bases. The trim removed 8 bases at V and 3 bases at J, leaving 13 bases unmatched. The length of the CDR3 is 15 residues. The germline CDR1 and CDR2 sequences are MDHEN and SYDVKM. In DNA form, the CDR3 reads TGTGCCAGCCGATCCGACAGGGTGACTCTCTACGAGCAGTACTTC. The encoded protein is CASRSDRVTLYEQYF.

V is TRBV6-1 and J is TRBJ2-5; 7 nucleotides agree with TRBD2. The J call may be incorrect, as the DNA end agrees better with TRBJ2-7. The CDR3 is made up of 13 amino acids. Germline assignment: CDR1 MNHNS and CDR2 SASEGT. The CDR3 DNA sequence: TGTGCCAGCAGTGTGGGAGGGGCCTACGAGCAGTACTTC. Its translation is CASSVGGAYEQYF.

The chain is built from TRBV29-1 and TRBJ1-2, with D maybe TRBD1 (6 bases). Germline CDR1 reads SQVTM; CDR2 reads ANQGSEA. Trimming stripped 7 bases from V and 7 bases from J, with 16 bases between. The CDR3 loop spans 12 amino acids. CDR3: CSAARMGAGYTF. As DNA, the CDR3 is TGCAGCGCAGCCCGGATGGGGGCTGGCTACACCTTC.

This clone came up once. V and J are TRBV5-1 and TRBJ2-2, with 7 bases identical to TRBD2. The CDR3 totals 16 residues. Per the germline V gene, CDR1 is SGHRS and CDR2 is YFSETQ. The junction had 6 bases not matched to a gene; V was cut back by 3 bases and J by 1 base. CDR3 sequence (DNA): TGCGCCAGCAGCTCCCCAGCGGGGTTGAACACCGGGGAGCTGTTTTTT. This encodes CASSSPAGLNTGELFF.